These 10 T cell receptor beta chains originate from one sample sequenced in a study of shared clonotypes between healthy human individuals. Some clones are missing from TCRdb's copy, which holds only in-frame ones; the method was immunoSEQ multiplex PCR. The sample comprises about 2.1 million clones, 93% of which are singletons, and over 1.5% rests with the top ten. The naive CD8 subset, CD45RO-negative cells positively selected for CCR7, excluded terminally differentiated effector memory CD45RA+ cells. Sequencing was performed on naive CD8+ T cells from PBMCs. The receptor set was obtained from a man in his late teens or twenties in good health. Some clones in this sample may be carry-over from other donors' samples.

J is TRBJ1-1 and V is TRBV11-3; 7 bases map to TRBD1. V gave up 5 bases and J gave up 7 bases; unmatched junction bases: 10. CDR1 is SGHNT and CDR2 is YENEEA in the germline V gene. The CDR3 sequence is 14 residues long. CDR3 amino acids: CASSGRDGDSEAFF. The CDR3 DNA reads TGTGCCAGCAGCGGCCGGGACGGGGACAGTGAAGCTTTCTTT.

This chain links TRBV29-1 with TRBJ1-4, with D possibly being TRBD1 (6 bases). The CDR3 runs to 11 residues. From germline, CDR1 is SQVTM and CDR2 ANQGSEA. The ends were cut back, 6 bases at V and 8 bases at J, with 10 bases in the middle. CDR3 sequence reads: CSVLRGEKLFF. The CDR3 DNA is TGCAGCGTGCTTAGGGGGGAAAAACTGTTTTTT.

V is TRBV6-1 and J is TRBJ2-7; 9 bases line up with TRBD2. Trimming removed 8 bases from V and 4 bases from J; junction bases left unmatched: 9. The CDR3 sequence is 14 residues long. Germline-derived CDR1 and CDR2 are MNHNS and SASEGT. The CDR3 DNA follows: TGTGCCAGCCTCGGGAGCGGGAGGTTTTACGAGCAGTACTTC. Amino acid sequence: CASLGSGRFYEQYF.

The chain carries TRBV7-9 and TRBJ2-2, with 8 bases that match TRBD1. Trimming cost V 5 bases and J 0 bases; bases outside gene matches: 8. This CDR3 spans 17 amino acids. From germline, CDR1 is SEHNR and CDR2 FQNEAQ (reference sequence). The CDR3 here is CASSPFWDRPNTGELFF. CDR3 in DNA: TGTGCCAGCAGCCCATTCTGGGACAGGCCGAACACCGGGGAGCTGTTTTTT.

The rearrangement joins TRBV7-8 to TRBJ2-1; D possibly corresponds to TRBD2 (7 bases). Trimming took 5 bases from V and 2 from J, leaving 19 bases between them. The CDR3 runs 17 residues. Per germline, CDR1 SGHVS and CDR2 FQNEAQ. CDR3 coding DNA: TGTGCCAGCAGCCCGAACAGGGCGGGAGTTACCTACAATGAGCAGTTCTTC. Its protein product is CASSPNRAGVTYNEQFF. The full variable domain, in which reference TRBV7-8 and TRBJ2-1 provide the parts outside the CDR3, is GAGVSQSPRYKVAKRGQDVALRCDPISGHVSLFWYQQALGQGPEFLTYFQNEAQLDKSGLPSDRFFAERPEGSVSTLKIQRTQQEDSAVYLCASSPNRAGVTYNEQFFGPGTRLTVL.

The genes are TRBV19 and TRBJ2-7, with TRBD1 as a possible D gene (5 bases). This CDR3 is built from 15 residues. Looked up from germline, CDR1 is LNHDA and CDR2 is SQIVND (reference sequence). V was cut by 3 bases and J by 3 bases, with 15 bases left in between. For the CDR3, the DNA is TGTGCCAGTAGTATTGTCATTAACCAGGGCTACGAGCAGTACTTC. Residues: CASSIVINQGYEQYF.

The chain carries TRBV11-2 and TRBJ2-7; 12 bases are shared with TRBD2. The V and J ends lost 3 bases and 4 bases, in that order; junction bases with no gene match: 4. CDR1 is SGHAT and CDR2 is FQNNGV in the germline V gene. The length of the CDR3 is 15 residues. The CDR3 DNA sequence: TGTGCCAGCAGCTTTGGGACTAGCGGGCAATACGAGCAGTACTTC. This translates into CASSFGTSGQYEQYF.

The chain uses TRBV13 and TRBJ2-7; 11 bases agree with TRBD2. Germline-derived CDR1 and CDR2 are PRHDT and FYEKMQ (reference sequence). The junction had 6 bases not matched to a gene; V was cut back by 5 bases and J by 6 bases. This CDR3 contains 14 residues. In DNA, the CDR3 is TGTGCCAGCAGCCCAAGACTAGCGGGACGCGAGCAGTACTTC. Translated: CASSPRLAGREQYF.

The rearrangement links TRBV6-5 to TRBJ2-7; TRBD1 agrees at 9 bases. V dropped 5 bases and J dropped 5; count of bases not matched to a gene: 7. Germline CDR1 is MNHEY and CDR2 is SVGAGI. The CDR3 has 14 amino acids. DNA of the CDR3: TGTGCCAGCAGTAACGGACAGGGGAACCACGAGCAGTACTTC. It specifies CASSNGQGNHEQYF.

This clone was counted once. V and J are TRBV27 and TRBJ1-2, with a tentative D call TRBD1 (6 bases). Trimming took 5 bases from V and 8 from J, leaving 15 bases between them. Germline V gene sequence: CDR1 MNHEY, CDR2 SMNVEV (reference sequence). This CDR3 has 13 residues. The CDR3 loop is CASSPPGDTGYTF. The CDR3 nucleotides are TGTGCCAGCAGTCCTCCAGGGGACACGGGCTACACCTTC.